This T cell receptor (beta chain) emerged from a study of regulatory T cells in long-lasting Graves disease. Germline CDR1 and CDR2: SGHRS and YFSETQ. This CDR3 is built from 16 residues. Trimming left V 4 bases short and J 12 bases short, with 26 bases between. Time point described: newly diagnosed GD, antithyroid drugs for less than 3 months. PBMC RNA served as the TCR library source. Patient provenance is recorded as an endocrinology department in Xi'an, China. Both iRepertoire HTBI primers and Arm-PCR of CDR3 regions were used to build the TCR beta libraries. Each CDR3 protein gets one entry after TCRdb re-called the multiplex PCR reads with MiXCR. In the table there are approximately 400,000 distinct CDR3 sequences, under 15% of which are singletons. The sample holds many counts of this clonotype. These data also featured in a second study, about T cells in Graves' hyperthyroidism and ophthalmopathy. That source adds: The TCR CDR3 first-round RT-PCR relied on the HTBI primer set. Most thyroid clonotypes expanded above 0.001 were also detected in blood.

The clonotype was recovered from a woman in her twenties or thirties with Graves disease. The source material was peripheral blood mononuclear cells (PBMCs), sampled at new diagnosis, from a patient treated with antithyroid drugs. The chain employs TRBV5-1 and TRBJ2-1, with a possible D match to TRBD2 (6 bases). Here the CDR3 reads CASSQMTIGRSGGQFF. CDR3 DNA sequence: TGCGCCAGCAGCCAAATGACTATCGGGAGATCTGGAGGGCAGTTCTTC. Using reference TRBV5-1 and TRBJ2-1 for the parts outside the CDR3, the full variable domain is KAGVTQTPRYLIKTRGQQVTLSCSPISGHRSVSWYQQTPGQGLQFLFEYFSETQRNKGNFPGRFSGRQFSNSRSEMNVSTLELGDSALYLCASSQMTIGRSGGQFFGPGTRLTVL.